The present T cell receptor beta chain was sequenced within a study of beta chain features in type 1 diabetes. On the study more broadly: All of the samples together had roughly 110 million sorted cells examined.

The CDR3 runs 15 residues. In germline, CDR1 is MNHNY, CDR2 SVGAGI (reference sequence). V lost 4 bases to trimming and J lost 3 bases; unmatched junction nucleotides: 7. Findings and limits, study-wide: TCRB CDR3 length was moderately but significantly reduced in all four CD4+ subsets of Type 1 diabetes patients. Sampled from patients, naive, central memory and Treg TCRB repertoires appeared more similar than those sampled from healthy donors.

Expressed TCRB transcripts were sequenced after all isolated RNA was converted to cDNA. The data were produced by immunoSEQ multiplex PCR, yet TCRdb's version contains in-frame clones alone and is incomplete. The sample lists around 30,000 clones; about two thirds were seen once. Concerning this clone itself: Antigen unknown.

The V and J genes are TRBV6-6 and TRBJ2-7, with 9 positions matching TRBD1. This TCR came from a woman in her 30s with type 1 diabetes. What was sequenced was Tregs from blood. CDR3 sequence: CASSSGQGQNYEQYF. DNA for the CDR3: TGTGCCAGCAGTTCGGGACAGGGCCAGAACTACGAGCAGTACTTC.